One and the same sample provided the 9 T cell receptor beta chains below, sequenced in a study of T cell changes during pregnancy in multiple sclerosis. Assay used: immunoSEQ multiplex PCR; TCRdb lists only in-frame clones, some missing. The data show roughly 85,000 clones, 90% to 95% seen once. This material consisted of peripheral blood, taken in the first trimester of pregnancy. These receptors originate from a female donor with multiple sclerosis, enrolled in a pregnancy study.

This sequence joins TRBV28 and TRBJ2-7; D is perhaps TRBD2 (6 bases). The CDR3 contains 13 residues. Per the germline V gene, CDR1 is MDHEN and CDR2 is SYDVKM. Trimming removed 3 bases at V and 6 bases at J, with 12 bases between. The chain's CDR3 is CASSLSGGREQYF. CDR3 bases: TGTGCCAGCAGTTTGTCCGGGGGTCGCGAGCAGTACTTC.

The rearrangement links TRBV15 to TRBJ1-3; D is unclear. The CDR3 spans 15 residues. V was trimmed by 2 bases and J by 0 bases, leaving 8 bases between them. The germline CDR1 and CDR2 sequences are LNHNV and YYDKDF (reference sequence). CDR3 nucleotide sequence: TGTGCCACCAGCAGATTGGGGAGCTCTGGAAACACCATATATTTT. This encodes CATSRLGSSGNTIYF.

The chain links TRBV19 to TRBJ1-2, with a weak D call TRBD1 (5 bases). V gave up 5 bases and J gave up 4 bases, with 14 bases separating them. Germline V lookup: CDR1 LNHDA, CDR2 SQIVND (reference sequence). The CDR3 extends over 14 amino acids. The CDR3 sequence: CASSYGGLGYGYTF. CDR3 sequence (DNA): TGTGCCAGTAGTTACGGGGGGTTGGGCTATGGCTACACCTTC.

The chain carries TRBV28 and TRBJ2-7; 14 bases map to TRBD2. This CDR3 comprises 17 residues. V trimming: 3 bases; J trimming: 2 bases; junction bases outside the gene matches: 6. CDR1 is MDHEN and CDR2 is SYDVKM in the germline V gene. The CDR3 DNA is TGTGCCAGCAGTTTTAGTTCGGGACTAGCGGGAGCCTACGAGCAGTACTTC. It codes for CASSFSSGLAGAYEQYF. Drawing the rest from reference TRBV28 and TRBJ2-7, the complete variable domain is DVKVTQSSRYLVKRTGEKVFLECVQDMDHENMFWYRQDPGLGLRLIYFSYDVKMKEKGDIPEGYSVSREKKERFSLILESASTNQTSMYLCASSFSSGLAGAYEQYFGPGTRLTVT.

This clone was recorded a few times. The rearrangement uses TRBV19 and TRBJ2-2, with 10 positions matching TRBD2. V lost 10 bases to trimming and J lost 0 bases; unmatched junction nucleotides: 5. The CDR3 is made up of 15 amino acids. Germline assignment: CDR1 LNHDA and CDR2 SQIVND (reference sequence). CDR3 bases: TGTGCCACCAGCGGGAGGGCACCGAACACCGGGGAGCTGTTTTTT. Encoded protein: CATSGRAPNTGELFF.

J is TRBJ2-3 and V is TRBV2; TRBD1 matches 8 bases. The CDR3 covers 13 residues. With 6 bases clipped from V and 1 base from J, the junction kept 0 bases outside the gene matches. Germline CDR1 reads SNHLY; CDR2 reads FYNNEI. CDR3: CASRTGGTDTQYF. CDR3 nucleotide sequence: TGTGCCAGCAGGACAGGGGGCACAGATACGCAGTATTTT.

V and J are TRBV6-5 and TRBJ1-6; D unresolved. The germline V and J ends were trimmed by 6 bases and 0 bases, with 6 bases remaining between them. The CDR3 runs to 14 residues. In germline, CDR1 is MNHEY, CDR2 SVGAGI. This CDR3 reads CASRPSSYNSPLHF. CDR3 coding DNA: TGTGCCAGCAGACCGAGCTCCTATAATTCACCCCTCCACTTT.

The V call is TRBV5-4, the J call TRBJ2-1; 11 bases agree with TRBD1. This CDR3 is built from 13 residues. The J segment lost 5 bases and the V segment lost 7 bases, leaving 2 bases of the junction unmatched. Per germline, CDR1 SGHNT and CDR2 YYREEE (reference sequence). The CDR3 sequence: CASPGQGDNEQFF. The CDR3 DNA is TGTGCCAGCCCGGGACAGGGGGACAATGAGCAGTTCTTC.

The V and J genes are TRBV30 and TRBJ2-7; 10 positions agree with TRBD2. CDR1 GTSNPN and CDR2 SVGIG come from the germline V gene (reference sequence). J gave up 4 bases and V 6 bases, and 9 bases lay outside the gene matches. CDR3 length equals 14 residues. CDR3 nucleotides: TGTGCCTGCCTACTAGCGGGGAACAGTTACGAGCAGTACTTC. It is translated as CACLLAGNSYEQYF.